These T cell receptor beta chains were read from a single sample in a study of T cells in Graves' hyperthyroidism and ophthalmopathy. TCRdb reprocessed the multiplex PCR reads via MiXCR and lists one record per CDR3 protein. Here the sample spans 250,000 or so distinct CDR3 sequences, approximately 16% being singletons. Input material: blood. The receptors come from a woman aged 45-65 years with Graves' hyperthyroidism that later progressed to Graves' ophthalmopathy. Each CDR3 is given with its conserved first and last residue. A D gene is named only where the DNA matches it firmly. The size entry is marked missing in some rows and otherwise reads once, few, many or a size class.

TRBJ1-2,NA,many,TRBV10-3,CAIRGGRGYTF,TGTGCCATCAGGGGGGGTCGAGGCTACACCTTC
TRBJ2-5,TRBD1,many,TRBV11-2,CASSSRDRDQETQYF,TGTGCCAGCAGTTCTAGGGACAGGGACCAAGAGACCCAGTACTTC
TRBJ2-7,TRBD1,few,TRBV4-2,CASSRETTGTYEQYF,TGTGCCAGCAGCCGCGAGACGACAGGGACCTACGAGCAGTACTTC
TRBJ1-5,NA,NA,TRBV12-3/TRBV12-4,CASRLDRRNQPQHF,TGTGCCAGCAGACTGGACAGACGAAATCAGCCCCAGCATTTT
TRBJ1-2,TRBD1,many,TRBV4-2,CASSQDGTGDYGYTF,TGTGCCAGCAGCCAAGATGGGACAGGGGACTATGGCTACACCTTC
TRBJ1-2,NA,many,TRBV28,CASSLDLNYGYTF,TGTGCCAGCAGTTTAGACTTAAACTATGGCTACACCTTC
TRBJ2-7,TRBD2,NA,TRBV10-3,CAISEGSGRAGTAYEQYF,TGTGCCATCAGTGAGGGTAGCGGGAGGGCCGGGACCGCATACGAGCAGTACTTC
TRBJ2-7,TRBD2,many,TRBV24-1,CATGTRFSYEQYF,TGTGCCACCGGGACTAGGTTCTCCTACGAGCAGTACTTC
TRBJ1-1,NA,few,TRBV16,CASSQSKGMTEAFF,TGTGCCAGCAGCCAATCGAAAGGGATGACTGAAGCTTTCTTT
TRBJ2-1,TRBD1,many,TRBV28,CASSFQNRGTLDDEQFF,TGTGCCAGCAGTTTCCAAAACAGGGGGACTCTGGATGATGAGCAGTTCTTC
TRBJ2-3,TRBD2,many,TRBV28,CASSLTSGRVDTQYF,TGTGCCAGCAGTTTGACTAGCGGGAGGGTGGATACGCAGTATTTT
TRBJ2-2,NA,many,TRBV12-3/TRBV12-4,CASSLNLRYTGELFF,TGTGCCAGCAGTTTGAATCTGCGGTACACCGGGGAGCTGTTTTTT
TRBJ2-5,NA,NA,TRBV9,CASSVGFIKETQYF,TGTGCCAGCAGCGTAGGCTTCATCAAAGAGACCCAGTACTTC
TRBJ2-5,NA,many,TRBV18,CASSPDAEETQYF,TGTGCCAGCTCACCAGACGCCGAAGAGACCCAGTACTTC
TRBJ2-3,TRBD2,many,TRBV20-1,CSATTSGLTDTQYF,TGCAGTGCTACGACTAGCGGTCTCACAGATACGCAGTATTTT
TRBJ2-1,NA,NA,TRBV7-2,CASSRWSGEYHGLFF,TGTGCCAGCAGCCGCTGGTCTGGGGAATACCATGGCCTGTTCTTC
TRBJ2-2,NA,many,TRBV27,CASIGGMGRGNTGELFF,TGTGCCAGCATTGGGGGGATGGGACGTGGGAACACCGGGGAGCTGTTTTTT
TRBJ2-1,NA,many,TRBV5-1,CASSVPDFAVEGEQFF,TGCGCCAGCAGCGTCCCGGACTTCGCGGTAGAGGGTGAGCAGTTCTTC
TRBJ1-1,NA,many,TRBV10-3,CAISEWNTEAFF,TGTGCCATCAGTGAATGGAACACTGAAGCTTTCTTT
TRBJ2-1,NA,many,TRBV2,CASRKGPYNEQFF,TGTGCCAGCAGAAAAGGACCGTACAATGAGCAGTTCTTC